The 11 T cell receptor beta chains below were found in one sample sequenced in a study of cytomegalovirus exposure and HLA in healthy donors (dated by TCRdb to about 2017). To prepare the library, the immunoSEQ multiplex PCR assay was applied. For the multiplex PCR, a mixture combining 60 forward primers for TCR Vbeta segments and 13 reverse primers for TCR Jbeta segments was used. In TCRdb, the immuneACCESS table is reduced to in-frame sequences with V and J assigned. These tables do not hold every clone; where another copy was compared, an unresolved V gene accounts for under half, and the others remain unexplained. The sample profile shows over 150,000 clones; roughly four fifths of them were found once. Of the sample, around 4.8% is held by the ten largest clones. Sequenced material: PBMCs. The receptors derive from a man aged 18 to 29 in good health and CMV-seronegative.

The chain links TRBV27 to TRBJ2-1, with 9 bases fitting TRBD1. The junction had 15 bases not matched to a gene; V was cut back by 1 base and J by 8 bases. Germline assignment: CDR1 MNHEY and CDR2 SMNVEV (reference sequence). The CDR3 contains 18 residues. The CDR3: CASSLYQSGTGKGDEQFF. CDR3 in DNA: TGTGCCAGCAGTTTATACCAATCCGGGACAGGGAAAGGGGATGAGCAGTTCTTC.

This clone came up a few times. V and J are TRBV27 and TRBJ2-7; the D gene is possibly TRBD2 (6 bases). CDR1 and CDR2 (germline): MNHEY, SMNVEV (reference sequence). There are 15 residues in the CDR3. Trimming removed 1 base from V and 0 bases from J, with 10 bases in between. For the CDR3, the DNA is TGTGCCAGCAGTTTATTCCCCGGGGGCTCCTACGAGCAGTACTTC. Encoded protein: CASSLFPGGSYEQYF.

The V call is TRBV6-6, the J call TRBJ2-5, with D maybe TRBD2 (5 bases). The CDR3 covers 13 residues. V was shortened by 2 bases and J by 5 bases, with 9 bases between the two germline ends. CDR1 and CDR2 from the germline V gene are MNHNY and SVGAGI (reference sequence). The CDR3 protein is CASSYEGGETQYF. In nucleotides, the CDR3 is TGTGCCAGCAGTTACGAGGGCGGGGAGACCCAGTACTTC.

The V gene is TRBV19, the J gene TRBJ2-2; 8 bases are a match to TRBD2. The germline V gene has CDR1 LNHDA and CDR2 SQIVND (reference sequence). Unmatched junction bases numbered 1, after V lost 3 bases and J lost 1 base. CDR3 size: 15 residues. CDR3 protein: CASSILAGNTGELFF. The CDR3 region has the DNA TGTGCCAGTAGTATTCTAGCGGGGAACACCGGGGAGCTGTTTTTT.

The chain links TRBV4-3 to TRBJ1-1; D is unresolved. Per germline, CDR1 LGHNA and CDR2 YSLEER. This CDR3 contains 14 residues. Between the trimmed V and J ends, which lost 0 bases and 9 bases, there was a span of 14 bases. CDR3 in amino acids: CASSQEMGTAQAFF. CDR3 DNA sequence: TGCGCCAGCAGCCAAGAGATGGGTACAGCCCAAGCTTTCTTT.

The genes are TRBV7-8 and TRBJ2-3; TRBD2 matches at 8 bases. V shed 2 bases and J 5 bases; nucleotides not matched to a gene: 6. Germline V gene sequence: CDR1 SGHVS, CDR2 FQNEAQ. The CDR3 has 15 residues. As DNA, the CDR3 is TGTGCCAGCAGCTTATTCGGGGGGGCTGAAGATACGCAGTATTTT. Its protein product is CASSLFGGAEDTQYF.

The CDR3, as DNA: TGTGCCAGCACGAGGGCCCCCCCAGGGGGGCAGTTCTTC. Protein sequence: CASTRAPPGGQFF. The chain recombines TRBV2 with TRBJ2-1; 7 nucleotides align to TRBD1. The germline CDR1 and CDR2 sequences are SNHLY and FYNNEI. Trimming at V came to 7 bases and at J to 12 bases, leaving 12 bases not matched to a gene. CDR3 length equals 13 residues.

The CDR3 protein is CAWGTGGLDGYTF. The DNA of the CDR3 is TGTGCCTGGGGGACAGGGGGATTAGATGGCTACACCTTC. The gene calls are TRBV30 and TRBJ1-2, with TRBD1 identical over 11 bases. The V gene end was trimmed by 5 bases and the J gene end by 6 bases; junction bases not matched to a gene: 5. Germline V gives CDR1 GTSNPN, CDR2 SVGIG (reference sequence). The CDR3 has 13 amino acids.

The J gene is TRBJ2-2, the V gene TRBV7-6; 7 bases map to TRBD1. Germline values: CDR1 SGHVS, CDR2 FNYEAQ. The CDR3 length is 16 residues. V lost 2 bases, J lost 0 bases, and 3 bases stayed unmatched. The CDR3 DNA reads as TGTGCCAGCAGCTTATATCAGGGGGCGAACACCGGGGAGCTGTTTTTT. Translated: CASSLYQGANTGELFF.

This clone was detected only once. This chain connects TRBV5-1 to TRBJ1-4; 10 bases are a match to TRBD1. The germline V gene has CDR1 SGHRS and CDR2 YFSETQ. V was clipped by 6 bases and J by 5 bases; unmatched bases: 4. The CDR3 has 14 amino acids. The CDR3 DNA is TGCGCCAGCAAACCGGGACAGGGGAATGAAAAACTGTTTTTT. Protein sequence: CASKPGQGNEKLFF.

CDR3 DNA: TGCAGCGCGAGAACCGGGACAGGGCTCTCCTACAATGAGCAGTTCTTC. This codes for CSARTGTGLSYNEQFF. V usage is TRBV29-1 and J usage is TRBJ2-1; 9 nucleotides match TRBD1. The CDR3 extends over 16 amino acids. With V trimmed by 7 bases and J by 0 bases, 10 bases remained unmatched. Germline values: CDR1 SQVTM, CDR2 ANQGSEA.